This T cell receptor (beta chain) was found in a study of identical twins. Study findings and constraints: Its conclusions, products of cross-sectional statistical analysis, did not come from following the same donors.

TCRdb called the 5' RACE reads again in MiXCR, with one record for every CDR3 protein. The sample lists fewer than 250,000 distinct CDR3 sequences, over 8% occurring once. A remark on this clonotype: Its cognate antigen is unknown.

The TCR comes from a woman between 18 and 30 years old in good health. The source material was memory (CD45RO+) T cells sorted from blood.

The CDR3 protein is CASSGQYDTGELFF. The CDR3 DNA is TGTGCCAGCAGCGGACAGTACGACACCGGGGAGCTGTTTTTT. V and J are TRBV11-2 and TRBJ2-2; weak D call: TRBD1 (6 bases). Trimming stripped 5 bases from V and 3 bases from J, with 10 bases between. The CDR3 extends over 14 amino acids. Germline V gene sequence: CDR1 SGHAT, CDR2 FQNNGV.